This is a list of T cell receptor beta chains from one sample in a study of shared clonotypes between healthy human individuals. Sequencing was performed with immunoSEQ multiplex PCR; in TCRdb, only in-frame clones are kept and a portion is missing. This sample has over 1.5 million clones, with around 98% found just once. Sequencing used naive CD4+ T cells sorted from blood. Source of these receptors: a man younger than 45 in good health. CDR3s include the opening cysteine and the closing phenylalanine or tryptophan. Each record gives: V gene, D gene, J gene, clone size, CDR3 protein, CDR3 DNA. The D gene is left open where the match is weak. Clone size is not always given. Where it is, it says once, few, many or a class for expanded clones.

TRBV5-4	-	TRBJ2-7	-	CASSSARGAGEQYF	TGTGCCAGCAGCTCGGCAAGGGGGGCTGGGGAGCAGTACTTC
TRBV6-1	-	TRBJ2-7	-	CASRTGPPYEQYF	TGTGCCAGCAGAACGGGCCCACCCTACGAGCAGTACTTC
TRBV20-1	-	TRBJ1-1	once	CSARREEAFF	TGCAGTGCTAGACGGGAGGAAGCTTTCTTT
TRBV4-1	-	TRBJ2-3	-	CASSLVYWDTQYF	TGCGCCAGCAGCCTAGTATATTGGGATACGCAGTATTTT
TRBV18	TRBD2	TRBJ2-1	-	CASSPTSGSDEQFF	TGTGCCAGCTCACCTACTAGCGGGAGCGATGAGCAGTTCTTC
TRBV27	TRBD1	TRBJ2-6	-	CASRRTGVSSGANVLTF	TGTGCCAGCAGACGGACAGGGGTCAGCTCTGGGGCCAACGTCCTGACTTTC
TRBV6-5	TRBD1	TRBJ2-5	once	CASSWDRGRSETQYF	TGTGCCAGCAGTTGGGACAGGGGGCGTTCGGAGACCCAGTACTTC
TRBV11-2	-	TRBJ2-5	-	CASSLDKISLGEETQYF	TGTGCCAGCAGCTTAGATAAAATCAGCCTCGGAGAAGAGACCCAGTACTTC
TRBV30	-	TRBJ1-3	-	CAWSVSGSGNTIYF	TGTGCCTGGAGTGTCTCCGGTTCTGGAAACACCATATATTTT
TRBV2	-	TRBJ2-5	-	CASIYIQETQYF	TGTGCCAGCATCTATATCCAAGAGACCCAGTACTTC
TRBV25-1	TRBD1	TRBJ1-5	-	CASSGRGRDQPQHF	TGTGCCAGCAGTGGCAGGGGGCGGGATCAGCCCCAGCATTTT
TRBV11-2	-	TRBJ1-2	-	CASSLTGFGNYGYTF	TGTGCCAGCAGCTTAACAGGATTTGGGAACTATGGCTACACCTTC
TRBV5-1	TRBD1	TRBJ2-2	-	CASSLRSTGVANTGELFF	TGCGCCAGCAGCCTACGGTCTACAGGGGTAGCGAACACCGGGGAGCTGTTTTTT
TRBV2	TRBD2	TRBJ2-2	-	CASVAGASNTGELFF	TGTGCCAGCGTAGCGGGGGCCTCGAACACCGGGGAGCTGTTTTTT
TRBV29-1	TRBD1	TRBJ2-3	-	CSAVPGQSFVTDTQYF	TGCAGCGCCGTCCCGGGACAGTCCTTTGTCACAGATACGCAGTATTTT
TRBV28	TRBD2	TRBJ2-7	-	CASSFSAKTSGTYEQYF	TGTGCCAGCAGTTTTTCGGCAAAGACTAGCGGAACATACGAGCAGTACTTC
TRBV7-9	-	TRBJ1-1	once	CASSGIFRGEAFF	TGTGCCAGCAGCGGCATATTCCGGGGAGAAGCTTTCTTT
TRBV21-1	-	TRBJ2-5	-	CATRRVRVNEQETQYF	TGTGCCACAAGAAGGGTCAGGGTTAACGAGCAAGAGACCCAGTACTTC
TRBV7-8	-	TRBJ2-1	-	CASSLVASEQFF	TGTGCCAGCAGCTTAGTAGCGAGTGAGCAGTTCTTC
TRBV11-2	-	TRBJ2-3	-	CASSLDRGDTQYF	TGTGCCAGCAGCTTAGATAGAGGAGATACGCAGTATTTT
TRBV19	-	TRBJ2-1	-	CASSIGRYEQFF	TGTGCCAGTAGTATAGGTCGCTATGAGCAGTTCTTC
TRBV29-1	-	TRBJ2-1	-	CSVDWQGYNEQFF	TGCAGCGTTGATTGGCAGGGGTACAATGAGCAGTTCTTC
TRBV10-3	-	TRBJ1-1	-	CAISRDFWDTEAFF	TGTGCCATCAGTAGGGACTTCTGGGACACTGAAGCTTTCTTT